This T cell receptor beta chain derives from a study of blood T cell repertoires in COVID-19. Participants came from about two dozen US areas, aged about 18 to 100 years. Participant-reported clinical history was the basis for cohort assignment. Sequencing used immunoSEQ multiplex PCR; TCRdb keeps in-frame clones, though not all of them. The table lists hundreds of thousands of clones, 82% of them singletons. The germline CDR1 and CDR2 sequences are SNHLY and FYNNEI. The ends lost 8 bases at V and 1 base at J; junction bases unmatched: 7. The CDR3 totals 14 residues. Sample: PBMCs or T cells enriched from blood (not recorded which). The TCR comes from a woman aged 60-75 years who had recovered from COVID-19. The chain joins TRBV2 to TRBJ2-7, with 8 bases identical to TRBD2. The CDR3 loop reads CASPGRDLSYEQYF. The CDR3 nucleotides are TGTGCCAGCCCCGGGAGGGATTTGTCCTACGAGCAGTACTTC.